What follows are 30 T cell receptor beta chains derived from one specimen sequenced in a study of blood T cell repertoires in COVID-19. Here immunoSEQ multiplex PCR was the method, and the copy in TCRdb shows in-frame clones only, minus some. The data contain about 190,000 clones, approximately 90% of them singletons. Sequencing was done on a sample of peripheral blood. Receptor source: a woman between 25 and 40 years old with acute or convalescent COVID-19.

The V gene is TRBV4-2, the J gene TRBJ2-7, with 10 bases lining up with TRBD1. Trimming at V came to 0 bases and at J to 4 bases, leaving 9 bases not matched to a gene. The germline V gene encodes CDR1 LGHNA and CDR2 YNFKEQ. The CDR3 totals 17 residues. CDR3 sequence (DNA): TGTGCCAGCAGCCAAGATATTCCGTGGACAGGGGGATACGAGCAGTACTTC. Amino acids: CASSQDIPWTGGYEQYF.

The sample holds one count of this clone. The V call is TRBV2, the J call TRBJ1-2; D remains unclear. The CDR3 has 11 amino acids. From germline, CDR1 is SNHLY and CDR2 FYNNEI. V lost 10 bases and J 5 bases, leaving 11 bases between the germline ends. CDR3 sequence reads: CAIGRVYGYTF. CDR3 bases: TGTGCCATAGGGAGGGTGTATGGCTACACCTTC.

This sequence joins TRBV28 and TRBJ2-7; D might be TRBD2 (6 bases). The CDR3 covers 16 residues. Germline V lookup: CDR1 MDHEN, CDR2 SYDVKM. Trimming took 7 bases from V and 7 from J, leaving 26 bases between them. The CDR3 DNA reads TGTGCCAGCAATTTCCAGGGAGGATTTTGGCGGCAGGAGCAGTACTTC. Residues: CASNFQGGFWRQEQYF.

CDR3: CASSLARGQPQHF. The CDR3 coding sequence is TGTGCCAGCAGTTTGGCCCGGGGTCAGCCCCAGCATTTT. V gene TRBV28 combines with J gene TRBJ1-5, with D hard to call. Trimming took 3 bases from V and 6 from J, leaving 9 bases between them. The CDR3 totals 13 residues. CDR1 and CDR2 from the germline V gene are MDHEN and SYDVKM. Drawing the rest from reference TRBV28 and TRBJ1-5, the complete variable domain is DVKVTQSSRYLVKRTGEKVFLECVQDMDHENMFWYRQDPGLGLRLIYFSYDVKMKEKGDIPEGYSVSREKKERFSLILESASTNQTSMYLCASSLARGQPQHFGDGTRLSIL.

J is TRBJ2-6 and V is TRBV6-5, with D maybe TRBD2 (5 bases). The CDR3 sequence is 15 residues long. Trimming removed 9 bases from V and 0 bases from J, with 12 bases in between. The germline V gene has CDR1 MNHEY and CDR2 SVGAGI. CDR3 amino acids: CASGGGRSGANVLTF. The CDR3 DNA reads TGTGCCAGTGGAGGAGGCCGCTCTGGGGCCAACGTCCTGACTTTC.

The V gene is TRBV20-1, the J gene TRBJ2-1, with D perhaps matching TRBD2 (7 bases). V was clipped by 3 bases and J by 8 bases, with 17 bases between them. CDR3 length equals 14 residues. CDR1 DFQATT and CDR2 SNEGSKA come from the germline V gene (reference sequence). CDR3 DNA sequence: TGCAGTGCTAGTAGGGGCCAGGGGAGGGATGAGCAGTTCTTC. It codes for CSASRGQGRDEQFF.

V and J are TRBV10-3 and TRBJ1-5, with 8 nucleotides matching TRBD1. This CDR3 region has 16 residues. Germline V gives CDR1 ENHRY, CDR2 SYGVKD. J lost 4 bases, V lost 2 bases, and 7 bases had no gene match. CDR3 region: CAISEHSGTGNQPQHF. The DNA of the CDR3 is TGTGCCATCAGTGAGCATTCCGGGACAGGTAATCAGCCCCAGCATTTT.

The V gene is TRBV18, the J gene TRBJ2-1; TRBD2 matches 9 bases. Trimming took 4 bases from V and 6 from J; bases not matched to a gene: 4. The CDR3 spans 14 residues. Per germline, CDR1 KGHSH and CDR2 LQKENI. The CDR3 region is CASSQISGSNEQFF. The DNA of the CDR3 is TGTGCCAGCTCACAGATTAGCGGGAGCAATGAGCAGTTCTTC.

CDR3 loop: CASSQDWPGTQHF. CDR3 bases: TGTGCCAGCAGCCAAGATTGGCCAGGGACCCAGCATTTT. V usage is TRBV14 and J usage is TRBJ1-5; TRBD1 might be the D (5 bases). The CDR3 length is 13 residues. V was trimmed by 0 bases and J by 11 bases, leaving 11 bases between them. CDR1 and CDR2 from the germline V gene are SGHDN and FVKESK.

The chain couples TRBV11-2 to TRBJ2-7; D perhaps matches TRBD1 (7 bases). Germline V gene data show CDR1 as SGHAT and CDR2 as FQNNGV. The CDR3 totals 15 residues. Trimming took 6 bases from V and 1 from J, leaving 16 bases between them. For the CDR3, the DNA is TGTGCCAGCAGGACGGGAGCAGGGGGTTCCTACGAGCAGTACTTC. This encodes CASRTGAGGSYEQYF.

The V call is TRBV6-5, the J call TRBJ2-6; D call uncertain. The V gene lost 4 bases and the J gene lost 2 bases, with 9 bases spanning the gap. Looked up from germline, CDR1 is MNHEY and CDR2 is SVGAGI. The CDR3 consists of 15 residues. CDR3 DNA sequence: TGTGCCAGCAGTTCCGAGGCGGCTGGGGCCAACGTCCTGACTTTC. Amino acids: CASSSEAAGANVLTF.

This sequence joins TRBV3-1 (or the pseudogene TRBV3-2) and TRBJ1-5, with unresolved D. The CDR3 has 14 residues. V lost 0 bases and J 6 bases, leaving 9 bases between the germline ends. Germline lookup yields CDR1 LGHDT and CDR2 YNNKEL (reference sequence). CDR3: CASSQDIGGQPQHF. Here the CDR3 DNA reads TGTGCCAGCAGCCAAGATATCGGAGGTCAGCCCCAGCATTTT.

This sequence joins TRBV24-1 and TRBJ2-5; possibly TRBD2 for D (5 bases). This CDR3 region has 16 residues. V lost 1 base and J lost 4, with 15 bases in between. The germline CDR1 and CDR2 sequences are KGHDR and SFDVKD. CDR3 residues: CATSDFGLALLETQYF. CDR3 sequence (DNA): TGTGCCACCAGTGATTTTGGGCTAGCTCTGTTAGAGACCCAGTACTTC.

This clone appeared a single time. The rearrangement joins TRBV28 to TRBJ2-7, with 15 bases lining up with TRBD2. The germline V gene encodes CDR1 MDHEN and CDR2 SYDVKM. The CDR3 sequence is 15 residues long. Trimming cost V 5 bases and J 7 bases; bases outside gene matches: 6. The CDR3 spells CASSPGLAGGGEQYF. The CDR3 DNA is TGTGCCAGCAGTCCGGGACTAGCGGGAGGAGGTGAGCAGTACTTC.

The chain has TRBV7-8 and TRBJ2-2; the D is unclear. Germline V CDR1 and CDR2: SGHVS, FQNEAQ. Trimming removed 2 bases at V and 0 bases at J, with 10 bases between. This CDR3 comprises 16 residues. CDR3 region: CASSLTRLANTGELFF. The DNA for the CDR3 is TGTGCCAGCAGCTTAACAAGGCTAGCGAACACCGGGGAGCTGTTTTTT. Combining the CDR3 with reference TRBV7-8 and TRBJ2-2 gives the whole variable domain GAGVSQSPRYKVAKRGQDVALRCDPISGHVSLFWYQQALGQGPEFLTYFQNEAQLDKSGLPSDRFFAERPEGSVSTLKIQRTQQEDSAVYLCASSLTRLANTGELFFGEGSRLTVL.

The J gene is TRBJ2-2, the V gene TRBV2, with TRBD2 matching 7 bases. This CDR3 region has 12 residues. J lost 7 bases, V lost 9 bases, and 5 bases had no gene match. Germline lookup yields CDR1 SNHLY and CDR2 FYNNEI. CDR3 sequence reads: CARREAGGELFF. The DNA for the CDR3 is TGTGCCAGACGGGAGGCGGGCGGGGAGCTGTTTTTT.

The gene calls are TRBV6-5 and TRBJ1-1, with D possibly matching TRBD1 (5 bases). Trimming left V 8 bases short and J 3 bases short, with 13 bases between. The CDR3 runs to 13 residues. The V gene's germline CDR1 is MNHEY and CDR2 SVGAGI. CDR3 coding DNA: TGTGCCAGCGTGGGAGGGGCCCACACTGAAGCTTTCTTT. This translates into CASVGGAHTEAFF.

The J gene is TRBJ2-7, the V gene TRBV3-1 (or the pseudogene TRBV3-2); 8 positions match TRBD2. Germline-derived CDR1 and CDR2 are LGHDT and YNNKEL (reference sequence). Trimming at V came to 3 bases and at J to 6 bases, leaving 4 bases not matched to a gene. The CDR3 is 13 amino acids. CDR3 sequence reads: CASSQREVFEQYF. The CDR3 DNA is TGTGCCAGCAGCCAGCGGGAGGTATTCGAGCAGTACTTC.

This rearrangement joins TRBV28 to TRBJ2-7; D may be TRBD1 (6 bases). The CDR3 is 13 residues long. Germline CDR1 and CDR2: MDHEN and SYDVKM. Trimming shortened V by 5 bases and J by 4 bases, and 12 bases separated the two germline ends. The CDR3, as DNA: TGTGCCAGCAGTATACACAGGGCTTACGAGCAGTACTTC. Residues: CASSIHRAYEQYF. Using reference TRBV28 and TRBJ2-7 for the parts outside the CDR3, the full variable domain is DVKVTQSSRYLVKRTGEKVFLECVQDMDHENMFWYRQDPGLGLRLIYFSYDVKMKEKGDIPEGYSVSREKKERFSLILESASTNQTSMYLCASSIHRAYEQYFGPGTRLTVT.

The J gene is TRBJ2-2, the V gene TRBV10-3; tentative D call: TRBD1 (5 bases). This CDR3 has 14 amino acids. The V gene's germline CDR1 is ENHRY and CDR2 SYGVKD. Between the trimmed V and J ends, which lost 7 bases and 1 base, there was a span of 10 bases. The CDR3 bases are TGTGCCATCATGAGACAGCTGAACACCGGGGAGCTGTTTTTT. It yields the protein CAIMRQLNTGELFF.

This clone was detected only once. The chain combines TRBV5-1 with TRBJ2-4, with no clear D. Trimming pared 2 bases from V and 6 bases from J, leaving 12 bases between. CDR3 length equals 14 residues. From germline, CDR1 is SGHRS and CDR2 YFSETQ. The CDR3 sequence: CASSFLGSGNIQYF. The CDR3 coding sequence is TGCGCCAGCAGCTTTTTGGGTTCGGGAAACATTCAGTACTTC.

This rearrangement joins TRBV25-1 to TRBJ2-5, with D maybe TRBD1 (6 bases). The CDR3 length is 12 residues. Germline CDR1 and CDR2: MGHDK and SYGVNS. Deletions cut 2 bases from V and 5 bases from J, with 6 bases between. CDR3 loop: CASSEQGETQYF. The CDR3, as DNA: TGTGCCAGCAGTGAACAGGGGGAGACCCAGTACTTC.

The chain is built from TRBV3-1 (or the pseudogene TRBV3-2) and TRBJ1-5; perhaps TRBD1 as D (6 bases). V was cut by 1 base and J by 5 bases, with 12 bases left in between. Per the germline V gene, CDR1 is LGHDT and CDR2 is YNNKEL (reference sequence). There are 15 residues in the CDR3. This chain's CDR3 is CASSQGLGTHQPQHF. The CDR3 DNA is TGTGCCAGCAGCCAAGGCCTTGGGACACATCAGCCCCAGCATTTT.

This CDR3 reads CASSHLDRTEKLFF. In DNA, the CDR3 is TGTGCCAGCAGCCATCTAGACAGGACCGAAAAACTGTTTTTT. The chain recombines TRBV14 with TRBJ1-4; weak D call: TRBD1 (6 bases). Germline CDR1 reads SGHDN; CDR2 reads FVKESK. The CDR3 sequence is 14 residues long. The ends were cut back, 3 bases at V and 8 bases at J, with 13 bases in the middle.

The rearrangement joins TRBV5-6 to TRBJ1-2; D remains unclear. CDR3 length: 14 residues. The V end lost 5 bases, the J end lost 2 bases, and 13 bases lay between the germline ends. The germline CDR1 and CDR2 sequences are SGHDT and YYEEEE. The CDR3, as DNA: TGTGCCAGCAGACCTGAGACGGAGAACTATGGCTACACCTTC. It is translated as CASRPETENYGYTF. Filled out from reference TRBV5-6 and TRBJ1-2, the complete variable domain reads DAGVTQSPTHLIKTRGQQVTLRCSPKSGHDTVSWYQQALGQGPQFIFQYYEEEERQRGNFPDRFSGHQFPNYSSELNVNALLLGDSALYLCASRPETENYGYTFGSGTRLTVV.

The CDR3 protein is CASSQGYRATEAFF. The CDR3 region has the DNA TGTGCCAGCAGCCAAGGCTACAGGGCCACTGAAGCTTTCTTT. This chain connects TRBV3-1 (or the pseudogene TRBV3-2) to TRBJ1-1; perhaps TRBD1 as D (6 bases). The V and J ends lost 1 base and 4 bases respectively, with 10 bases between them. The V gene's germline CDR1 is LGHDT and CDR2 YNNKEL (reference sequence). This CDR3 has 14 residues.

The rearrangement joins TRBV29-1 to TRBJ2-7, with a tentative D call TRBD2 (5 bases). The germline V gene encodes CDR1 SQVTM and CDR2 ANQGSEA. The CDR3 spans 14 residues. V dropped 4 bases and J dropped 0 bases, with 13 bases sitting between them. The CDR3 loop reads CSVVGLGSSYEQYF. CDR3 nucleotide sequence: TGCAGCGTTGTTGGGCTGGGGAGCTCCTACGAGCAGTACTTC.

V usage is TRBV5-1 and J usage is TRBJ1-1; 7 bases agree with TRBD1. V lost 5 bases and J lost 5; bases outside the gene matches: 12. CDR3 length equals 15 residues. Germline CDR1 and CDR2: SGHRS and YFSETQ. In DNA, the CDR3 is TGCGCCAGCAGGACGACAGGGTCAGGGGCGACTGAAGCTTTCTTT. The encoded protein is CASRTTGSGATEAFF.

The rearrangement links TRBV27 to TRBJ2-7, with 7 bases identical to TRBD2. The V gene end was trimmed by 10 bases and the J gene end by 11 bases; junction bases not matched to a gene: 14. CDR1 is MNHEY, CDR2 SMNVEV, per germline (reference sequence). The CDR3 runs to 12 residues. CDR3 bases: TGTGCCACCGCCTTCGGGGGAGGGCCCAAGTACTTC. This translates into CATAFGGGPKYF.

The table lists this clone with a few counts. V usage is TRBV11-2 and J usage is TRBJ2-1; no firm D call. The CDR3 sequence is 15 residues long. Per germline, CDR1 SGHAT and CDR2 FQNNGV. V shed 6 bases and J shed 0 bases, with 12 bases lying between them. The CDR3 DNA reads TGTGCCAGCAGGACGGGTCGGAGCTCCTACAATGAGCAGTTCTTC. The encoded protein is CASRTGRSSYNEQFF.